This TCR beta chain stems from a study of blood T cell repertoires in COVID-19. In the study's own analysis: How many nucleated cells were present was estimated from reference gene primer amplification. Using immunoSEQ multiplex PCR, the repertoire was profiled, and TCRdb retains in-frame clones only, with some absent. The V and J calls and clone size were taken over from that table, and D and trimming were inferred from the DNA. The top ten clones hold approximately 0.65% of a sample with approximately 440,000 clones, 90% of them seen once. V was trimmed by 3 bases and J by 5 bases, leaving 8 bases between them. The CDR3 contains 14 residues. Germline V gene lookup returns CDR1 LNHDA and CDR2 SQIVND (reference sequence).

The clonotype comes from a man in his late teens or twenties who had recovered from COVID-19. The chain uses TRBV19 and TRBJ1-6; D may be TRBD1 (5 bases). The sequenced sample was PBMCs or T cells enriched from blood (not recorded which). The CDR3 protein is CASSMGQDNSPLHF. Here the CDR3 DNA reads TGTGCCAGTAGTATGGGGCAGGATAATTCACCCCTCCACTTT.